This TCR beta chain was observed in a study of spatial heterogeneity in lung cancer. About the study: Alpha-chain sequences were detected in numbers that were consistently lower than beta-chain sequences.

This sample's time point: sample taken at primary tumor resection. Whole RNA, isolated from tumor, nontumor lung or frozen PBMC, was sequenced without prior sorting. This clonotype was seen a handful of times. Antigen: not known. The study, taken as a whole, reports: Whereas they appeared in blood less at follow-up, ubiquitous expanded tumor TCRs appeared there more at resection.

Between the trimmed V and J ends, which lost 3 bases and 3 bases, there was a span of 12 bases. CDR3 length equals 15 residues. The study tagged each TCR cDNA molecule with a unique molecular identifier. TCRdb processed the 5' RACE reads anew with MiXCR; each CDR3 protein has one entry. The sample yields more than 65,000 distinct CDR3 sequences, around 7.8% seen once. The specimen comprised PBMCs, sampled at surgery. This TCR came from a male donor with early-stage non-small cell lung cancer. This sequence joins TRBV12-3 or TRBV12-4 and TRBJ2-4, with D possibly being TRBD2 (6 bases). The CDR3 protein is CASSFSGEVKNIQYF. The CDR3 region has the DNA TGTGCCAGCAGTTTTTCGGGAGAGGTCAAAAACATTCAGTACTTC.